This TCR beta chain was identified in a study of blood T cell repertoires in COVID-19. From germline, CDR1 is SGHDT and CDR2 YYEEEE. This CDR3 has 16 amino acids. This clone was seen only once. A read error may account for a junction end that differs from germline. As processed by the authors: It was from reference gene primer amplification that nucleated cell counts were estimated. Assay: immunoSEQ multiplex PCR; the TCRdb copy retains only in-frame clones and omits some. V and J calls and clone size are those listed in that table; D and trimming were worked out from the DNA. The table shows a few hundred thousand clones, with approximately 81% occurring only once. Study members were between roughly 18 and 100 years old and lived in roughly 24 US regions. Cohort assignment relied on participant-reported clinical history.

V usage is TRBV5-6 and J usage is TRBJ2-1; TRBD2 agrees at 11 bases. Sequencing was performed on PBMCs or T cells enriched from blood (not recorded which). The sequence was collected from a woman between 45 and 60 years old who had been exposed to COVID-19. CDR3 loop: CASTLRLAGRYNEQFF. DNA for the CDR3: TGTGCCAGCACCTTGAGACTAGCGGGGAGGTACAATGAGCAGTTCTTC.